One and the same sample provided the 20 T cell receptor beta chains below, sequenced in a study of molecular identifiers for immune sequencing clone quantification. MiXCR, run by TCRdb on the PCR reads, gives a single entry per CDR3 protein. The data contain 7,500 to 10,000 distinct CDR3 sequences, about 15% of them singletons. The specimen was naive CD8+ T cells from blood, with Jurkat cell RNA spiked in. Regarding subset: FACS-sorted CD8+CD4-CCR7+CD45RA+ naive T cells. Receptors originate from a human donor in good health. Some libraries in this study had Jurkat cell RNA spiked in.

By share of the sample, this clonotype is medium-sized (0.01 to 0.1%). The chain is built from TRBV4-3 and TRBJ1-1; a weak D match, TRBD1 (5 bases). Deletions cut 0 bases from V and 4 bases from J, with 12 bases between. This CDR3 is built from 15 residues. Per germline, CDR1 LGHNA and CDR2 YSLEER. The CDR3 nucleotides are TGCGCCAGCAGCCAAGATCAAGACGGGGGCACTGAAGCTTTCTTT. Translating gives CASSQDQDGGTEAFF.

The chain joins TRBV9 to TRBJ1-3; D is undetermined. V was cut by 3 bases and J by 0 bases, with 4 bases left in between. There are 13 residues in the CDR3. Germline values: CDR1 SGDLS, CDR2 YYNGEE. The CDR3 region is CASSGSSGNTIYF. The CDR3 coding sequence is TGTGCCAGCAGCGGCTCCTCTGGAAACACCATATATTTT.

This clonotype ranks as medium-sized (0.01 to 0.1%). The V call is TRBV28, the J call TRBJ2-7, with D hard to call. The germline V gene encodes CDR1 MDHEN and CDR2 SYDVKM. V lost 5 bases to trimming and J lost 1 base, with 9 bases between them. This CDR3 has 13 amino acids. The CDR3 spells CASSLTPSYEQYF. The CDR3 DNA follows: TGTGCCAGCAGTCTTACCCCATCCTACGAGCAGTACTTC.

This clonotype was observed many times. The genes are TRBV6-2 or TRBV6-3 and TRBJ2-3, with unresolved D. The CDR3 consists of 16 residues. Trimming shortened V by 7 bases and J by 0 bases, and 17 bases separated the two germline ends. CDR1 MNHEY and CDR2 SVGEGT come from the germline V gene. CDR3 bases: TGTGCCAGCACCGATACATTGGCAGCAAGCACAGATACGCAGTATTTT. This gives the protein CASTDTLAASTDTQYF.

Note on this clonotype: One end of the junction varies from germline; a read error may be responsible. This chain uses TRBV29-1 with TRBJ1-1; D gene unclear. CDR3 length: 11 amino acids. Germline V gene lookup returns CDR1 SQVTM and CDR2 ANQGSEA. The CDR3 region has the DNA TGCAGCGTTGTGGCGAACGCTGAAGCTTTCTTT. As protein: CSVVANAEAFF.

In its sample, this clonotype was seen many times. The chain joins TRBV7-9 to TRBJ2-7; possible D gene TRBD1, 6 bases. The CDR3 is 13 amino acids. Trimming cost V 7 bases and J 0 bases, with 10 bases left between them. The V gene's germline CDR1 is SEHNR and CDR2 FQNEAQ (reference sequence). The CDR3 here is CASTEDSSYEQYF. In DNA form, the CDR3 reads TGTGCCAGCACCGAGGACAGCTCCTACGAGCAGTACTTC.

This clonotype was observed at least ten times. CDR3 in amino acids: CASSLAVYQPQHF. In DNA, the CDR3 is TGTGCCAGCAGCTTAGCGGTCTATCAGCCCCAGCATTTT. This chain uses TRBV11-2 with TRBJ1-5; D call uncertain. This CDR3 contains 13 residues. Germline CDR1 is SGHAT and CDR2 is FQNNGV. V was clipped by 1 base and J by 5 bases, with 6 bases between them.

Ten or more counts support this clonotype. The chain employs TRBV6-2 or TRBV6-3 and TRBJ2-2, with D unclear. V was cut by 3 bases and J by 4 bases, with 9 bases left in between. The CDR3 is 14 amino acids. CDR1 is MNHEY, CDR2 SVGEGT, per germline. The CDR3 protein is CASSYEVSTGELFF. CDR3 bases: TGTGCCAGCAGTTATGAAGTCAGCACCGGGGAGCTGTTTTTT.

This clonotype ranks as medium-sized. The chain couples TRBV4-1 to TRBJ2-1; tentative D call: TRBD1 (6 bases). The CDR3 is 13 amino acids. The V end was cut by 5 bases, the J end by 3 bases, with 8 bases between. CDR1 is MGHRA, CDR2 YSYEKL, per germline. The CDR3 region is CASSTQGYNEQFF. CDR3 coding DNA: TGCGCCAGCAGCACACAGGGCTACAATGAGCAGTTCTTC.

This clonotype was seen ten or more times. The chain combines TRBV29-1 with TRBJ1-1; 10 nucleotides line up with TRBD1. The CDR3 is 12 residues long. V trimming: 5 bases; J trimming: 8 bases; junction bases outside the gene matches: 5. In germline, CDR1 is SQVTM, CDR2 ANQGSEA. The CDR3 nucleotides are TGCAGCGTTCCACCGGGACAGGGGGAAGCTTTCTTT. This codes for CSVPPGQGEAFF. The whole variable domain, filled in from reference TRBV29-1 and TRBJ1-1, reads SAVISQKPSRDICQRGTSLTIQCQVDSQVTMMFWYRQQPGQSLTLIATANQGSEATYESGFVIDKFPISRPNLTFSTLTVSNMSPEDSSIYLCSVPPGQGEAFFGQGTRLTVV.

This clonotype was detected many times. V is TRBV4-1 and J is TRBJ2-1; maybe TRBD2 (6 bases). The CDR3 consists of 15 residues. V gave up 1 base and J gave up 8 bases, with 15 bases separating them. Germline loops: CDR1 MGHRA, CDR2 YSYEKL. The CDR3 region is CASSQVEGPSDEQFF. In DNA form, the CDR3 reads TGCGCCAGCAGCCAAGTGGAGGGCCCGAGCGATGAGCAGTTCTTC.

By sample fraction, this clonotype is medium-sized. The chain uses TRBV5-1 and TRBJ2-5, with TRBD1 matching over 9 bases. Germline lookup yields CDR1 SGHRS and CDR2 YFSETQ. The CDR3 is made up of 14 amino acids. J lost 5 bases, V lost 4 bases, and 6 bases had no gene match. The CDR3, as DNA: TGCGCCAGCAGCGCCCGGGACAGGGTTGAGACCCAGTACTTC. Its protein product is CASSARDRVETQYF.

About this clonotype: At one boundary the junction diverges from the germline segment, which might be a read error. This chain connects TRBV4-1 to TRBJ2-5, with TRBD2 identical over 7 bases. Germline lookup yields CDR1 MGHRA and CDR2 YSYEKL. CDR3 size: 13 residues. CDR3 sequence (DNA): TGCGCCAGCAGCCAGGGAAAGGGAGGGACCCGGCACTTC. Amino acid sequence: CASSQGKGGTRHF.

This clonotype was counted at least ten times. This chain joins TRBV4-2 and TRBJ1-1; a weak D match, TRBD1 (6 bases). This CDR3 region has 14 residues. Germline CDR1 LGHNA, CDR2 YNFKEQ. The V end was cut by 0 bases, the J end by 4 bases, with 9 bases between. The CDR3 DNA is TGTGCCAGCAGCCAAGAAAGGGGGACCACTGAAGCTTTCTTT. Translating it yields CASSQERGTTEAFF.

By frequency in the sample, this clonotype is medium-sized. The chain joins TRBV5-6 to TRBJ2-5; no firm D call. Trimming stripped 4 bases from V and 6 bases from J, with 13 bases between. The CDR3 covers 13 residues. Germline lookup yields CDR1 SGHDT and CDR2 YYEEEE. The DNA of the CDR3 is TGTGCCAGCAGCCCGGAAGCCTTAAAGACCCAGTACTTC. This translates into CASSPEALKTQYF.

By share, this clonotype counts as medium-sized. This chain connects TRBV20-1 to TRBJ1-5; D remains ambiguous. Germline-derived CDR1 and CDR2 are DFQATT and SNEGSKA (reference sequence). The CDR3 runs 15 residues. The V and J ends lost 0 bases and 9 bases respectively, with 18 bases between them. This CDR3 reads CSARDNQRDFMPQHF. As DNA, the CDR3 is TGCAGTGCTAGAGATAACCAGAGGGATTTCATGCCCCAGCATTTT.

As regards this clonotype: This may stem from a read error, because a much larger clone lies one nucleotide away. The rearrangement joins TRBV28 to TRBJ2-7; 10 bases align to TRBD2. CDR1 is MDHEN and CDR2 is SYDVKM in the germline V gene. J gave up 6 bases and V 3 bases, and 17 bases lay outside the gene matches. The CDR3 covers 18 residues. This chain's CDR3 is CASSFRTSGKGGGLEQYF. The CDR3 DNA follows: TGTGCCAGCAGTTTTCGTACTAGCGGGAAGGGGGGGGGGCTCGAGCAGTACTTC.

The table lists this clonotype with a few counts. A much larger clone sits a single nucleotide away, making a read error possible. The chain has TRBV12-3 or TRBV12-4 and TRBJ2-5, with a weak D call TRBD1 (5 bases). The CDR3 sequence is 14 residues long. As DNA, the CDR3 is TGTGCCAGCAGGTTAGAAGGGGTGGGGGAGACCCAGTACTTC. Translating it yields CASRLEGVGETQYF.

This clonotype was found many times. The chain has TRBV7-2 and TRBJ2-1; D remains unclear. Deletions cut 0 bases from V and 3 bases from J, with 12 bases between. The V gene's germline CDR1 is SGHTA and CDR2 FQGNSA. The CDR3 contains 16 residues. CDR3 sequence reads: CASSLAVQAFYNEQFF. CDR3 nucleotide sequence: TGTGCCAGCAGCTTAGCGGTTCAGGCCTTCTACAATGAGCAGTTCTTC.

This clonotype was seen repeatedly, ten times or more. V and J are TRBV4-3 and TRBJ2-1; 8 nucleotides line up with TRBD2. The CDR3 sequence is 16 residues long. V lost 0 bases, J lost 4 bases, and 5 bases stayed unmatched. Germline V CDR1 and CDR2: LGHNA, YSLEER. CDR3 coding DNA: TGCGCCAGCAGCCAAGATAAAACGGGAGGGTACAATGAGCAGTTCTTC. It translates to CASSQDKTGGYNEQFF.